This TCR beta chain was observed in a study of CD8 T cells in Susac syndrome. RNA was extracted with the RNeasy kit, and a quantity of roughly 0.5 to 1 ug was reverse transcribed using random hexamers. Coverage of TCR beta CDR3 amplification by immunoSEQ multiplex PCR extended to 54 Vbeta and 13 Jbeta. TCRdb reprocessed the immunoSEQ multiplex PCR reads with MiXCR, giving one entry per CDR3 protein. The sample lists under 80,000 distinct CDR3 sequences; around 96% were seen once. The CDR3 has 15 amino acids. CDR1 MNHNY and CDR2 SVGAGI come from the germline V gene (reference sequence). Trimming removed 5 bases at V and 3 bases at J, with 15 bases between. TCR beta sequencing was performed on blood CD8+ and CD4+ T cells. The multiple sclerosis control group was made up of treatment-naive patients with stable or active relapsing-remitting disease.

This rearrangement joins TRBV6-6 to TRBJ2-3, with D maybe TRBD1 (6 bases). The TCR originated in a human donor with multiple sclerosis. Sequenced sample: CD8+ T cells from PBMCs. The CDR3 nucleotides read TGTGCCAGCAGTAGAGCAGGGGTGGATACAGATACGCAGTATTTT. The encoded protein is CASSRAGVDTDTQYF.